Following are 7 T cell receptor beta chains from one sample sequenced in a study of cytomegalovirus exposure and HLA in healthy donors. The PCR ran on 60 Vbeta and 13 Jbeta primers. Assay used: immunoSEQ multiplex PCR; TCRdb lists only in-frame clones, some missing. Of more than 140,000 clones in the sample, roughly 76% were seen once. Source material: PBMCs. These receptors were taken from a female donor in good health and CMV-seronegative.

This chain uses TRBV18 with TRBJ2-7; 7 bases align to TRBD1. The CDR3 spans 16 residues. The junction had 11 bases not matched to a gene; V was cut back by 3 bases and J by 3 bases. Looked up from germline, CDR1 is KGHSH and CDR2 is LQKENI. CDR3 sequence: CASSPNNRDSLYEQYF. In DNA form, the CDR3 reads TGTGCCAGCTCACCTAACAACCGGGACAGTCTCTACGAGCAGTACTTC.

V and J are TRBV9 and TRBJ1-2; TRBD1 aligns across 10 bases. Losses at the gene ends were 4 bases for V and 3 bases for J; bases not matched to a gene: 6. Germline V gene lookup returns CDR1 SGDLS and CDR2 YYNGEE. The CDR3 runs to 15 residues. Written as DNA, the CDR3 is TGTGCCAGCAGCATTGGACAGGGGGATCACTATGGCTACACCTTC. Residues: CASSIGQGDHYGYTF. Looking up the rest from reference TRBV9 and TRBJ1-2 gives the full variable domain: DSGVTQTPKHLITATGQRVTLRCSPRSGDLSVYWYQQSLDQGLQFLIQYYNGEERAKGNILERFSAQQFPDLHSELNLSSLELGDSALYFCASSIGQGDHYGYTFGSGTRLTVV.

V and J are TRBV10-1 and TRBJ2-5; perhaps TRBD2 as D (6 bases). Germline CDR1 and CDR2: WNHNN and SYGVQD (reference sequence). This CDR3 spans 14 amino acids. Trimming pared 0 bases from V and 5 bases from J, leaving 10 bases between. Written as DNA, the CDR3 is TGCGCCAGCAGTGAGTCTACGGGGAGGGAGACCCAGTACTTC. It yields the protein CASSESTGRETQYF.

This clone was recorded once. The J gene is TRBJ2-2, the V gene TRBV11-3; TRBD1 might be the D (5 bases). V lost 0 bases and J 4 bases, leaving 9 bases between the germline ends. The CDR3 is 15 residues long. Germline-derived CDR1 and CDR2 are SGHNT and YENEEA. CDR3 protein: CASSLDSGRTGELFF. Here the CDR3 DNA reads TGTGCCAGCAGCTTAGATTCAGGGCGCACCGGGGAGCTGTTTTTT.

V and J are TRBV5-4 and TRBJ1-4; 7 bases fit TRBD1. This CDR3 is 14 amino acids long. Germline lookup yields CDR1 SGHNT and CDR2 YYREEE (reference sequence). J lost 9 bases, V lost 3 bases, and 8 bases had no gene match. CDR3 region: CASSSGQTAKKLFF. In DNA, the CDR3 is TGTGCCAGCAGCTCGGGACAGACGGCGAAAAAACTGTTTTTT.

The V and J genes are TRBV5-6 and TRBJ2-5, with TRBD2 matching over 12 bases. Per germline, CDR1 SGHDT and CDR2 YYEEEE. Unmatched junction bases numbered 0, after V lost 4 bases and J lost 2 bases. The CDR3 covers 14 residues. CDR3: CASSGLAGQETQYF. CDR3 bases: TGTGCCAGCAGCGGACTAGCGGGGCAAGAGACCCAGTACTTC. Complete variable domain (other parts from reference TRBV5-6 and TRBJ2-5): DAGVTQSPTHLIKTRGQQVTLRCSPKSGHDTVSWYQQALGQGPQFIFQYYEEEERQRGNFPDRFSGHQFPNYSSELNVNALLLGDSALYLCASSGLAGQETQYFGPGTRLLVL.

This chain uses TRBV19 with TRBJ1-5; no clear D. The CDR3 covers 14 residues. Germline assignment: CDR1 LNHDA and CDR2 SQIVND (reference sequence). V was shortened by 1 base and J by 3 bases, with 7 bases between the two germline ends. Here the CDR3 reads CASSIGQDNQPQHF. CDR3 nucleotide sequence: TGTGCCAGTAGTATAGGTCAGGACAATCAGCCCCAGCATTTT. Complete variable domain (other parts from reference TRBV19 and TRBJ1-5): DGGITQSPKYLFRKEGQNVTLSCEQNLNHDAMYWYRQDPGQGLRLIYYSQIVNDFQKGDIAEGYSVSREKKESFPLTVTSAQKNPTAFYLCASSIGQDNQPQHFGDGTRLSIL.